This is a list of T cell receptor beta chains from one sample in a study of blood T cells in healthy people across ages. TCRdb fed the 5' RACE reads into MiXCR, producing one record per CDR3 protein. Of approximately 320,000 distinct CDR3 sequences detected, roughly 26% appear once; the ten largest clones hold roughly 28%. The sample comprised blood. These receptors were collected from a woman in her 70s in good health. Both conserved end residues are trimmed from each CDR3.

V gene	J gene	CDR3 protein
TRBV4-1	TRBJ2-6	ASSRTGAGSSGANVLT
TRBV6-4	TRBJ2-1	ASSEASGRLYNEQF
TRBV7-9	TRBJ2-1	ASSYRAGAQNNEQF
TRBV29-1	TRBJ2-1	SVKLPLAGGSNEQF
TRBV20-1	.	SARSGSGKETQY
TRBV5-6	TRBJ2-1	ASSELATSYNEQF
TRBV6-1	TRBJ1-1	ASRDWGTRTEAF
TRBV7-2	TRBJ2-5	ASGVAGVETQY
TRBV7-8	TRBJ2-3	ASSFRDRQLKDTQY
TRBV5-6	TRBJ2-3	ASSLVGQGTDTQY
TRBV7-3	TRBJ2-1	ASSPPEAGSSYNEQF
TRBV7-2	TRBJ1-1	ASSLGLRAEAF
TRBV24-1	.	ATSDTKVLAGDETQY
TRBV3-1	.	ASSARESTREQY
TRBV3-1	TRBJ1-1	ASSTPGQGASAF
TRBV28	TRBJ2-7	ASSSRTGGASYEQY
TRBV11-2	TRBJ2-3	ASSDGGLAGLGDTQY
TRBV7-9	TRBJ1-4	ASSHTEGKLF
TRBV20-1	TRBJ2-4	SASRTSGLAKNIQY
TRBV12-3/TRBV12-4	TRBJ1-1	ASFKRRNTEAF
TRBV7-9	TRBJ2-5	ASSLAPMRAGDSQETQY
TRBV5-1	TRBJ2-1	ASSLTGGGYNEQF
TRBV20-1	TRBJ2-7	SAGKKGGIFSYEQY
TRBV18	TRBJ1-5	ASSSTGSQNQPQH
TRBV7-2	TRBJ2-1	ASSFSPDNEQF
TRBV6-5	TRBJ1-1	ASSYGDRVNTEAF
TRBV28	.	ASMTPGGTGQGVTYEQY
TRBV29-1	TRBJ2-7	SVGTSGTYEQY
TRBV7-8	TRBJ1-6	ASSLVPFSYSPLH
TRBV18	TRBJ1-2	ASSPKATGDFYGYT
TRBV5-1	TRBJ2-7	ASSLQGSYEQY
TRBV29-1	.	SVFQLEQF
TRBV24-1	TRBJ2-5	ATSGTSLKETQY
TRBV20-1	TRBJ1-4	GLWRQINEKLF
TRBV3-1	TRBJ2-7	ASSQGSHYEQY
TRBV20-1	TRBJ2-7	SARVGEPFSYEQY
TRBV7-3	TRBJ1-1	ASSYDLNTEAF
TRBV7-9	TRBJ1-2	ASSLAQTGANYGYT
TRBV3-1	TRBJ2-1	ASSQGRAERF
TRBV3-1	TRBJ2-3	ASSQDFGGTDTQY
TRBV19	TRBJ2-1	ASRTMGTSGIYEQF
TRBV12-3/TRBV12-4	TRBJ1-1	ASSPDTGANTEAF